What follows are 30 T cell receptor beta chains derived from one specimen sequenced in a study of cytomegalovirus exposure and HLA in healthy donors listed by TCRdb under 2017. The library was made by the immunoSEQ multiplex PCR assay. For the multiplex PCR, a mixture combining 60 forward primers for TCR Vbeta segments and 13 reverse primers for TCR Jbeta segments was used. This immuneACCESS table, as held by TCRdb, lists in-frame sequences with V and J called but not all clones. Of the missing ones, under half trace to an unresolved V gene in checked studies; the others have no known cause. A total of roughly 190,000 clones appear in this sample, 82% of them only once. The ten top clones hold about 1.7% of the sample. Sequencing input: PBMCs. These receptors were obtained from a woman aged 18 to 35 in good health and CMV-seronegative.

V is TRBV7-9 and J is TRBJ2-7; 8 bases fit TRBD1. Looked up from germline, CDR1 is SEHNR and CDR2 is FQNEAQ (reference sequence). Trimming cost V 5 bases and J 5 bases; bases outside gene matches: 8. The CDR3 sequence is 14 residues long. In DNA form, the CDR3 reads TGTGCCAGCAGCCCAAGGACAGGGAGCGACGAGCAGTACTTC. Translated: CASSPRTGSDEQYF.

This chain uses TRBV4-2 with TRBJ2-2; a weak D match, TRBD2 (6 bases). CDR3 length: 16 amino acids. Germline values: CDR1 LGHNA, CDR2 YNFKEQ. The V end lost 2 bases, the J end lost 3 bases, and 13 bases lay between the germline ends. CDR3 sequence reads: CASSQIAGIDTGELFF. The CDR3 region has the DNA TGTGCCAGCAGCCAAATTGCGGGGATAGACACCGGGGAGCTGTTTTTT.

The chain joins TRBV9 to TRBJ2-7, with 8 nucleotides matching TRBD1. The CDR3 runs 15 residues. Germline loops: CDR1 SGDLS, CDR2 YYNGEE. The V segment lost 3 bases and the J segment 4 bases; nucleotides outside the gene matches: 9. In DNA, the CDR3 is TGTGCCAGCAGCGGATCGACAGGGGTGACTTACGAGCAGTACTTC. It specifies CASSGSTGVTYEQYF.

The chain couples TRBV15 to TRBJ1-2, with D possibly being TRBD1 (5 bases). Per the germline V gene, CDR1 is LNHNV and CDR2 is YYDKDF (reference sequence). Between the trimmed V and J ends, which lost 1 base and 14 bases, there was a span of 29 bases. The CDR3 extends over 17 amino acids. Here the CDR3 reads CATSRGALGGVPTVETF. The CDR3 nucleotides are TGTGCCACCAGCAGAGGGGCGCTTGGGGGGGTTCCGACTGTGGAGACCTTC.

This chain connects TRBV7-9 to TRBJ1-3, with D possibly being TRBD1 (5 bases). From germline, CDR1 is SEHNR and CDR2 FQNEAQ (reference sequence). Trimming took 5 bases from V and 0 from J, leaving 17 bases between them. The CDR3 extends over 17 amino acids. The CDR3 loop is CASSVFAGRNSGNTIYF. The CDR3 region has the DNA TGTGCCAGCAGCGTCTTCGCGGGACGGAACTCTGGAAACACCATATATTTT.

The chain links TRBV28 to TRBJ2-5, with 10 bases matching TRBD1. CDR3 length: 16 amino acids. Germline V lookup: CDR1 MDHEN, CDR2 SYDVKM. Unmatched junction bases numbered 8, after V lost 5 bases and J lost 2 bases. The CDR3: CASSSPGTGVQETQYF. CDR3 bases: TGTGCCAGCAGTAGTCCCGGGACAGGGGTGCAAGAGACCCAGTACTTC.

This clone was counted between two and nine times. CDR3 amino acids: CASSLGGGVGNQPQHF. The CDR3 region has the DNA TGTGCCAGCAGCTTGGGTGGGGGCGTGGGCAATCAGCCCCAGCATTTT. This chain links TRBV5-6 with TRBJ1-5, with a weak D call TRBD1 (6 bases). V was cut by 0 bases and J by 2 bases, with 12 bases left in between. CDR3 length: 16 residues. Looked up from germline, CDR1 is SGHDT and CDR2 is YYEEEE.

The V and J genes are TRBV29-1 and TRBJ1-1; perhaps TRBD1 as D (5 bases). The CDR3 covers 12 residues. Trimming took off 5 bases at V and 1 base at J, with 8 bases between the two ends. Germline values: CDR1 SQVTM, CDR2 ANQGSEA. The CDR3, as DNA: TGCAGCGTTCAGGGCGGGAACACTGAAGCTTTCTTT. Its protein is CSVQGGNTEAFF.

CDR3 coding DNA: TGTGCCAGCAGCGAGGGCCCCCCCGGGACTAGCGTCTACGAGCAGTACTTC. As protein: CASSEGPPGTSVYEQYF. J is TRBJ2-5 and V is TRBV7-8, with 10 bases that match TRBD2. The J call is uncertain, as TRBJ2-7 better fits the DNA end. This CDR3 is 17 amino acids long. The germline V gene encodes CDR1 SGHVS and CDR2 FQNEAQ.

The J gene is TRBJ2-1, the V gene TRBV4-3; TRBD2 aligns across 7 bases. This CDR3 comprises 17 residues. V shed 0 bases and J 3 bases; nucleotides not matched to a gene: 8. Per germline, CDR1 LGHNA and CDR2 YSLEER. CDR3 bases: TGCGCCAGCAGCCAAGATTTCGTGAGCGGGAACTACAATGAGCAGTTCTTC. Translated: CASSQDFVSGNYNEQFF.

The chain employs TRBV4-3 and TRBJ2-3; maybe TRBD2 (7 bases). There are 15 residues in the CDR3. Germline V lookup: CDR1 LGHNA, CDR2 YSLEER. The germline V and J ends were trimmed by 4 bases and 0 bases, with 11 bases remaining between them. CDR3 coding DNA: TGCGCCAGCAGCCCCAGGGGAGGGAGCACAGATACGCAGTATTTT. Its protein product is CASSPRGGSTDTQYF.

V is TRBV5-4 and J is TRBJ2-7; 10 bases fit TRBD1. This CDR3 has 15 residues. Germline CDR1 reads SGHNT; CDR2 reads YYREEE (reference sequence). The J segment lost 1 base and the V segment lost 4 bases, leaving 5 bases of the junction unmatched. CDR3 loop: CASSPGTGVSYEQYV. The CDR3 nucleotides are TGTGCCAGCAGCCCCGGGACAGGGGTTTCCTACGAGCAGTACGTC.

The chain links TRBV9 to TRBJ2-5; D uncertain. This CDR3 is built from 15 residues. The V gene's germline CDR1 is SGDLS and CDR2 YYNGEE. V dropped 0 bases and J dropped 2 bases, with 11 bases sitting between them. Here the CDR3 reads CASSVATARQETQYF. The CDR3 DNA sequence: TGTGCCAGCAGCGTAGCAACAGCCCGACAAGAGACCCAGTACTTC.

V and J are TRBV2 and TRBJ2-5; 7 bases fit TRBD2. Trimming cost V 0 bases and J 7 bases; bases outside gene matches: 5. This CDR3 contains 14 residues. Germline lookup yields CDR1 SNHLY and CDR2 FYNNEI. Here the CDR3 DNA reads TGTGCCAGCAGTGAAGCGCCCCCGGGGGGGACCCAGTACTTC. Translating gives CASSEAPPGGTQYF.

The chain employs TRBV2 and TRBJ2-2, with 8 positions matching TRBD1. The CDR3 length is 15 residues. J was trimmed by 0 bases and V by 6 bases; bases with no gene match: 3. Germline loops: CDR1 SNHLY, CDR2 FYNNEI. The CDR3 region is CASSGQGTNTGELFF. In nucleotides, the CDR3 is TGTGCCAGCAGCGGACAGGGAACGAACACCGGGGAGCTGTTTTTT. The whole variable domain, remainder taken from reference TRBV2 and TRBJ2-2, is EPEVTQTPSHQVTQMGQEVILRCVPISNHLYFYWYRQILGQKVEFLVSFYNNEISEKSEIFDDQFSVERPDGSNFTLKIRSTKLEDSAMYFCASSGQGTNTGELFFGEGSRLTVL.

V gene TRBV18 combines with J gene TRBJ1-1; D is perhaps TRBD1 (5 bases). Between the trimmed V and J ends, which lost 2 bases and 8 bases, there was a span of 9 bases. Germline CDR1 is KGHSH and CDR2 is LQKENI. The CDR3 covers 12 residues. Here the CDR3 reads CASSPGAVEAFF. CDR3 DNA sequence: TGTGCCAGCTCACCAGGGGCGGTGGAAGCTTTCTTT.

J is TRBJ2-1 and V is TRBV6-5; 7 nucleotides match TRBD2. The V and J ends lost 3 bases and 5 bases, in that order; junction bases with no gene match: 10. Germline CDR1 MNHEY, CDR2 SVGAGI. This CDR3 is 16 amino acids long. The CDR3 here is CASSYFGASGDNEQFF. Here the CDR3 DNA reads TGTGCCAGCAGTTATTTCGGCGCTAGCGGTGACAATGAGCAGTTCTTC.

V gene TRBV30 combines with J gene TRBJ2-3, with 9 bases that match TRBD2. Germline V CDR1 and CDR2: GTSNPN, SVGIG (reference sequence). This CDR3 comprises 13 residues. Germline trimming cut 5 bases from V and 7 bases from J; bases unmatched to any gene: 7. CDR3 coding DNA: TGTGCCTGGGGAATAGCGGGAGTTTATACGCAGTATTTT. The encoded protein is CAWGIAGVYTQYF.

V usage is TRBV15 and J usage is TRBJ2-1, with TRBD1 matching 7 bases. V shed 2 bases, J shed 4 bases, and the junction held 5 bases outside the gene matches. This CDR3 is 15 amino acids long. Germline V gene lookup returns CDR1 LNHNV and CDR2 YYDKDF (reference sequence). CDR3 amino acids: CATSRQGEHYNEQFF. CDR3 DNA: TGTGCCACCAGCAGACAGGGGGAGCATTACAATGAGCAGTTCTTC.

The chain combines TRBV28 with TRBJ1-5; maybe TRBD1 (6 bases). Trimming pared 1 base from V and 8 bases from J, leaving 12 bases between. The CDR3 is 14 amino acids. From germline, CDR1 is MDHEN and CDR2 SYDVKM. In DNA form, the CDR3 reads TGTGCCAGCAGTTTATACAGGGCTTTGGAGCCCCAGCATTTT. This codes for CASSLYRALEPQHF.

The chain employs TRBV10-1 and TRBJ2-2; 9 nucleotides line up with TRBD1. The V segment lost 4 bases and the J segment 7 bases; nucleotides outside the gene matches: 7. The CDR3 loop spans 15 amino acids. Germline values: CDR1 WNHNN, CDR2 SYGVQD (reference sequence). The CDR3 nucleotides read TGCGCCAGCAGTGCAACAGGGGGCTCGGGCGGGGAGCTGTTTTTT. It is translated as CASSATGGSGGELFF.

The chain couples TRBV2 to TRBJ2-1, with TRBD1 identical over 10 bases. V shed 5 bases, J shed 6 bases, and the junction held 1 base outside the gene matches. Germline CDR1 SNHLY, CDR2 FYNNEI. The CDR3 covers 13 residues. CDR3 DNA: TGTGCCAGCAGTCGACAGGGGGCCAATGAGCAGTTCTTC. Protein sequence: CASSRQGANEQFF.

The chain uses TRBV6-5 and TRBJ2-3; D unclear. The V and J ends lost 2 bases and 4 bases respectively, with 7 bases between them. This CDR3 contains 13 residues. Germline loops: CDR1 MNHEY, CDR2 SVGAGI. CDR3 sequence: CASSYRVADTQYF. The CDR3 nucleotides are TGTGCCAGCAGTTACCGGGTAGCAGATACGCAGTATTTT.

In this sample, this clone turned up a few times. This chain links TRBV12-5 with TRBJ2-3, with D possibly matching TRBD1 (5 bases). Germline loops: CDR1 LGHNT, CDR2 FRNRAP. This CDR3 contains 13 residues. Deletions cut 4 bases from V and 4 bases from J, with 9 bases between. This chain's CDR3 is CASGSDTSDTQYF. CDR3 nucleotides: TGTGCTAGTGGTTCGGACACTTCAGATACGCAGTATTTT.

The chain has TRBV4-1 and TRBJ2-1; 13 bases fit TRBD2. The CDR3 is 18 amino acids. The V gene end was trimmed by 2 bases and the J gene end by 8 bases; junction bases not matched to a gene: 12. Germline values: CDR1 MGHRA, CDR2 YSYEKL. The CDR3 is CASSQWPAGLAGKYEQFF. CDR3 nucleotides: TGCGCCAGCAGCCAATGGCCAGCGGGACTAGCGGGAAAGTATGAGCAGTTCTTC.

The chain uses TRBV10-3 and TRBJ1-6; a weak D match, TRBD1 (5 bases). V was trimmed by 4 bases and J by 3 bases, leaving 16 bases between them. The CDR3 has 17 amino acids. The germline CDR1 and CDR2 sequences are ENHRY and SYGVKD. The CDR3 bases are TGTGCCATCAGTGCAGGGCGGCAATCCAGCTATAATTCACCCCTCCACTTT. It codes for CAISAGRQSSYNSPLHF.

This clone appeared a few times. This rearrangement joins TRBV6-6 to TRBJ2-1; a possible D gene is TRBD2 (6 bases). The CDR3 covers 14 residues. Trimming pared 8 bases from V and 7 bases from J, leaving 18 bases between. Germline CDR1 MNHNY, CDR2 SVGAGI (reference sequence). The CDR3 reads CASSPLEGLNEQFF. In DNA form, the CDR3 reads TGTGCCAGCTCCCCCTTGGAGGGCCTTAATGAGCAGTTCTTC.

As DNA, the CDR3 is TGTGCCAGTTCACTAGCGGGCAATACCTTCCGTGGACATGAGCAGTTCTTC. This gives the protein CASSLAGNTFRGHEQFF. The chain couples TRBV19 to TRBJ2-1; 9 bases line up with TRBD2. CDR3 length: 17 amino acids. The trim removed 8 bases at V and 8 bases at J, leaving 19 bases unmatched. CDR1 is LNHDA, CDR2 SQIVND, per germline (reference sequence).

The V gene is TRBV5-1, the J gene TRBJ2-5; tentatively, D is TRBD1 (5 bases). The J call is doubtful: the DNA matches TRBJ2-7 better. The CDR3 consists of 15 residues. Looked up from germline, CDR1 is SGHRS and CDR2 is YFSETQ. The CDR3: CASSLETASSYEQYF. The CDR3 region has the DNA TGCGCCAGCAGCTTGGAGACAGCCTCCTCCTACGAGCAGTACTTC.

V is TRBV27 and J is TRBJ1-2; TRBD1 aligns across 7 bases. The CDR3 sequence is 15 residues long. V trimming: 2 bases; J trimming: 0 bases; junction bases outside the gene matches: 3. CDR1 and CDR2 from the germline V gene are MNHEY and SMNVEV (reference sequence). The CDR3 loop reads CASSLPGTANYGYTF. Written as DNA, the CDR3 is TGTGCCAGCAGTTTACCAGGGACAGCTAACTATGGCTACACCTTC.